This T cell receptor beta chain was recorded in a study of cytomegalovirus exposure and HLA in healthy donors. A multiplex PCR was run with 60 Vbeta primers and 13 Jbeta primers. In the source study's methods: Unique TCR beta chains totaled 65 million to 95 million in a later count, with roughly 11 million of them shared. Libraries were prepared by immunoSEQ multiplex PCR; TCRdb keeps only in-frame clonotypes and omits some of them. Clonal size and the V and J genes are those of that table, whereas D and trimming came from the DNA. The sample lists 150,000 to 200,000 clones, 80% to 90% seen once, with roughly 7.5% in the top ten. CDR1 is SGHRS, CDR2 YFSETQ, per germline. The CDR3 runs 15 residues. Trimming cost V 7 bases and J 4 bases, with 19 bases left between them. A remark on this clone: Its antigen is undetermined.

Study-level points and caveats: In a later analysis, a missense DCLRE1C variant was linked to TCR beta V- and J-gene trimming. What a later analysis showed was that several of the most significant clusters appeared linked to common viral pathogens.

The V gene is TRBV5-1, the J gene TRBJ2-3; D gene uncertain. Sequencing input: PBMCs. The receptor was derived from a woman in her twenties or thirties in good health and CMV-seropositive. The CDR3 loop is CASRSLGTSADTQYF. DNA of the CDR3: TGCGCCAGCCGGAGTCTAGGAACCTCTGCAGATACGCAGTATTTT.